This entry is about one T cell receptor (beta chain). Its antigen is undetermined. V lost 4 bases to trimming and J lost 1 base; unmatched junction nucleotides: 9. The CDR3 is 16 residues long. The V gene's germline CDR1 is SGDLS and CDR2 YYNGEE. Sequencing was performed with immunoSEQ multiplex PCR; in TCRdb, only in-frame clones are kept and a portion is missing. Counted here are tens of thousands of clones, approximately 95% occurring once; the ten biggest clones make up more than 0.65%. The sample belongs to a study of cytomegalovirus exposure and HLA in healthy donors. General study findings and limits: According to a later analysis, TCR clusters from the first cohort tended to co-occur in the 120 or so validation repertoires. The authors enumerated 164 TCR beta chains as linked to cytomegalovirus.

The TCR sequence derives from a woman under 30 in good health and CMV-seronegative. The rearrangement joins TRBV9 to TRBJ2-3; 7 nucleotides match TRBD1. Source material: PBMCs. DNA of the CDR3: TGTGCCAGCAGCTCAACCGGACAGGCTCGCACAGATACGCAGTATTTT. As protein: CASSSTGQARTDTQYF.